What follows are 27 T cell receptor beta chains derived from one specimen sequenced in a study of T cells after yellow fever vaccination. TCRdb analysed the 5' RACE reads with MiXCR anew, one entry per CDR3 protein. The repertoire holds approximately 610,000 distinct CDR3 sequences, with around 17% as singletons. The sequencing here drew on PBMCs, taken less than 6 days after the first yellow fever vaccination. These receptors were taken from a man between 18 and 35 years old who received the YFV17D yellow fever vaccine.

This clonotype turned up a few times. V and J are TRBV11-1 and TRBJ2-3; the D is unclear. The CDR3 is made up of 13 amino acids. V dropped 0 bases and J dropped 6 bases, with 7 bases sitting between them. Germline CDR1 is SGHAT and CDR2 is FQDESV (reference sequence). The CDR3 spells CASSLALYDTQYF. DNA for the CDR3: TGTGCCAGCAGCTTAGCTCTGTACGATACGCAGTATTTT.

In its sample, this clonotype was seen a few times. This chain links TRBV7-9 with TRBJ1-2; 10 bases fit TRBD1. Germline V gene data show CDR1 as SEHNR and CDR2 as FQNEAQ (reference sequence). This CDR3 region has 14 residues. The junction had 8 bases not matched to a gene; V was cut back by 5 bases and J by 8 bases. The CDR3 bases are TGTGCCAGCAGCCTAGACAGGGGGCCCTTGGGCTACACCTTC. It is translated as CASSLDRGPLGYTF.

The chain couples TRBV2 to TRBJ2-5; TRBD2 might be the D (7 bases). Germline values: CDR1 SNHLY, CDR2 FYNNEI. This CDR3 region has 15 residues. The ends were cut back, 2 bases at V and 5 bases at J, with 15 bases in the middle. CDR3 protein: CASSEMAGAGETQYF. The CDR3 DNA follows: TGTGCCAGCAGTGAAATGGCGGGGGCGGGGGAGACCCAGTACTTC. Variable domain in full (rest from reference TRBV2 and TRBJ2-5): EPEVTQTPSHQVTQMGQEVILRCVPISNHLYFYWYRQILGQKVEFLVSFYNNEISEKSEIFDDQFSVERPDGSNFTLKIRSTKLEDSAMYFCASSEMAGAGETQYFGPGTRLLVL.

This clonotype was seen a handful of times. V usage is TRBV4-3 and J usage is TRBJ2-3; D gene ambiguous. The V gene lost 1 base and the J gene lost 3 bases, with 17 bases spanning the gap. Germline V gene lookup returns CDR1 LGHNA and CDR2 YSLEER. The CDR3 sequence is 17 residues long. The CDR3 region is CASSQAPTGLGTDTQYF. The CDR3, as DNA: TGCGCCAGCAGCCAAGCCCCTACCGGGCTGGGGACAGATACGCAGTATTTT.

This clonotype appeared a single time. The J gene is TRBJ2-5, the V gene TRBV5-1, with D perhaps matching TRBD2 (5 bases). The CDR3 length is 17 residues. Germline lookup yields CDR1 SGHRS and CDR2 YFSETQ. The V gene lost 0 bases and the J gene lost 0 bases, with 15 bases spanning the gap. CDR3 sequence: CASSLAGSGAHQETQYF. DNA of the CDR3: TGCGCCAGCAGCTTGGCGGGAAGCGGAGCACACCAAGAGACCCAGTACTTC.

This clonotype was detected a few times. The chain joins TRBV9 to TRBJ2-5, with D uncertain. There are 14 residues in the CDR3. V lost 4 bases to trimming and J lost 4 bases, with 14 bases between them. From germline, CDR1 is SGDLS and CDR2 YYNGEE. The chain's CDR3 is CASSPEKLGETQYF. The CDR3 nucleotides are TGTGCCAGCAGCCCCGAAAAGTTAGGAGAGACCCAGTACTTC.

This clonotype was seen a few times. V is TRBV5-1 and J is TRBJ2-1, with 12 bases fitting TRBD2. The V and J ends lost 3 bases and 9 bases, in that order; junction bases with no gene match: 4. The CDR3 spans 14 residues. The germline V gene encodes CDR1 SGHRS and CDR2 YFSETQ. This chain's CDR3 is CASSSSGGASEQFF. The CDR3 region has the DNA TGCGCCAGCAGCTCTAGCGGGGGGGCCAGTGAGCAGTTCTTC.

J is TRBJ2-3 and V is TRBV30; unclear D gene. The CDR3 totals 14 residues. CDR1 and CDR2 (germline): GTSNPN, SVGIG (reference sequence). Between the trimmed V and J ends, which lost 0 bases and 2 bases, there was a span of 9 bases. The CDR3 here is CAWSVRLPTDTQYF. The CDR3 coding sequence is TGTGCCTGGAGTGTACGGCTTCCCACAGATACGCAGTATTTT. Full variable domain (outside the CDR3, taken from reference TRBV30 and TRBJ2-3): SQTIHQWPATLVQPVGSPLSLECTVEGTSNPNLYWYRQAAGRGLQLLFYSVGIGQISSEVPQNLSASRPQDRQFILSSKKLLLSDSGFYLCAWSVRLPTDTQYFGPGTRLTVL.

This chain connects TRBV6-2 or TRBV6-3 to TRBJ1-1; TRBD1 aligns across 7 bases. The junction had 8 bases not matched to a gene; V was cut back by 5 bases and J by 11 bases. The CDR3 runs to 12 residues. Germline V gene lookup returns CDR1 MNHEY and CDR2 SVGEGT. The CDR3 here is CASSARQGAAFF. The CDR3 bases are TGTGCCAGCAGTGCCAGACAGGGTGCGGCTTTCTTT.

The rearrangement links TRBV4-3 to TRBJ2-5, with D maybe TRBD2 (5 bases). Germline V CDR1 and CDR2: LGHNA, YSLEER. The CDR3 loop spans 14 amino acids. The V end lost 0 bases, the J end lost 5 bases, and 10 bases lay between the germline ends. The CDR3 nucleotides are TGCGCCAGCAGCCAAGACGGGCGAGGGGAGACCCAGTACTTC. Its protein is CASSQDGRGETQYF.

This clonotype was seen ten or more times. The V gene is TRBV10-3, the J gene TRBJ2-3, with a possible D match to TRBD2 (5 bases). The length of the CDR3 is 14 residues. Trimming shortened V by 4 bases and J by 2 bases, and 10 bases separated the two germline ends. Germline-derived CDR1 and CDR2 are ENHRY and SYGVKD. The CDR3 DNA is TGTGCCATCAGTGGGTGGGAGCACACAGATACGCAGTATTTT. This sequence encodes CAISGWEHTDTQYF.

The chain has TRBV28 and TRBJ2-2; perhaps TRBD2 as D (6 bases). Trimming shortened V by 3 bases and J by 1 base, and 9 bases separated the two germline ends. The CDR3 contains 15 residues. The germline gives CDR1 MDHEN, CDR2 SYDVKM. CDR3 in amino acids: CASSFQRVNTGELFF. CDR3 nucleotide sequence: TGTGCCAGCAGTTTTCAGCGGGTGAACACCGGGGAGCTGTTTTTT. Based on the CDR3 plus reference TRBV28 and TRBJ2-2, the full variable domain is DVKVTQSSRYLVKRTGEKVFLECVQDMDHENMFWYRQDPGLGLRLIYFSYDVKMKEKGDIPEGYSVSREKKERFSLILESASTNQTSMYLCASSFQRVNTGELFFGEGSRLTVL.

DNA of the CDR3: TGTGCCAGCAGTTACCCTTCTGGGACAGGGCCGAACACCGGGGAGCTGTTTTTT. Encoded protein: CASSYPSGTGPNTGELFF. The chain carries TRBV6-5 and TRBJ2-2; the match to TRBD1 covers 9 bases. V was clipped by 2 bases and J by 0 bases; unmatched bases: 7. The length of the CDR3 is 18 residues. The V gene's germline CDR1 is MNHEY and CDR2 SVGAGI.

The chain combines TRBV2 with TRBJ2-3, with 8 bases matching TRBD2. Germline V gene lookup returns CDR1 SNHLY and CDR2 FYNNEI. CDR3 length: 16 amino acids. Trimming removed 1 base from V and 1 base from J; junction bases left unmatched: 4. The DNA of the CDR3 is TGTGCCAGCAGTGAAGTATATAGCGGGGGCACAGATACGCAGTATTTT. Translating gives CASSEVYSGGTDTQYF.

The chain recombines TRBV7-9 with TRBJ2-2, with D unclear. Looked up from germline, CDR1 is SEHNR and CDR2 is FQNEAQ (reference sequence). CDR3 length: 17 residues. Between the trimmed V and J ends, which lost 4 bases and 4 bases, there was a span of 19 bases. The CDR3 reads CASSSGPVFQPTGELFF. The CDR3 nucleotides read TGTGCCAGCAGCTCTGGCCCTGTTTTCCAGCCCACCGGGGAGCTGTTTTTT.

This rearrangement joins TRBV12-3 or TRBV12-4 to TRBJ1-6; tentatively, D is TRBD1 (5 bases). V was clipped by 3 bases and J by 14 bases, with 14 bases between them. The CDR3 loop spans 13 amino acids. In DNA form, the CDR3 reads TGTGCCAGCAGTTTCGTGAGGCTGGGGGCCCTCCACTTT. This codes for CASSFVRLGALHF.

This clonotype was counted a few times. The CDR3 spells CASGLNRVEKLFF. The CDR3 bases are TGTGCCAGCGGCCTCAACAGGGTTGAAAAACTGTTTTTT. V usage is TRBV11-2 and J usage is TRBJ1-4, with D perhaps TRBD1 (6 bases). Trimming left V 8 bases short and J 7 bases short, with 14 bases between. CDR1 SGHAT and CDR2 FQNNGV come from the germline V gene. The CDR3 contains 13 residues.

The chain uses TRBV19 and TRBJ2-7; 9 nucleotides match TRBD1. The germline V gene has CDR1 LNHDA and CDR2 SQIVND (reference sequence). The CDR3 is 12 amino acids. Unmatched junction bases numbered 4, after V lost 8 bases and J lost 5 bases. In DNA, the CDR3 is TGTGCCAGTCGACAGGGGGACAACGAGCAGTACTTC. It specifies CASRQGDNEQYF.

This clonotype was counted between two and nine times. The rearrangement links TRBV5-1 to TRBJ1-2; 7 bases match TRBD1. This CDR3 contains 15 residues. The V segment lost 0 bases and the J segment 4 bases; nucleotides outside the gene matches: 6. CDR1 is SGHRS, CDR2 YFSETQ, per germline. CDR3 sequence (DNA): TGCGCCAGCAGCTTGGAGTCAGGGGGTGGCTATGGCTACACCTTC. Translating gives CASSLESGGGYGYTF. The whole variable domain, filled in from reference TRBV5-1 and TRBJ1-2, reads KAGVTQTPRYLIKTRGQQVTLSCSPISGHRSVSWYQQTPGQGLQFLFEYFSETQRNKGNFPGRFSGRQFSNSRSEMNVSTLELGDSALYLCASSLESGGGYGYTFGSGTRLTVV.

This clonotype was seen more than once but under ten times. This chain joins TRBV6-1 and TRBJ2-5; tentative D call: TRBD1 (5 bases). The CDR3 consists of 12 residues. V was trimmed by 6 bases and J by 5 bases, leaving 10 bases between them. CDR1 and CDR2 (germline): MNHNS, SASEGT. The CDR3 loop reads CASSAAGETQYF. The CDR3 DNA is TGTGCCAGCAGCGCCGCAGGGGAGACCCAGTACTTC.

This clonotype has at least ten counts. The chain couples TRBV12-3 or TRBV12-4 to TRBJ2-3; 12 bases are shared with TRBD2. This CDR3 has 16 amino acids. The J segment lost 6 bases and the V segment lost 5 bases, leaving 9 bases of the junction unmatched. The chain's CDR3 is CASSPRLAGDSDTQYF. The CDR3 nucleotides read TGTGCCAGCAGTCCTCGACTAGCGGGGGATTCGGATACGCAGTATTTT.

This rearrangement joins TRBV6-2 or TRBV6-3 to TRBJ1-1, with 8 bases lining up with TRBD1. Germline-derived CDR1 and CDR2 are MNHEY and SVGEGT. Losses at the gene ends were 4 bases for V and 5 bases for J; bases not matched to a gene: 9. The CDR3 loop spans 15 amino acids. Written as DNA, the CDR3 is TGTGCCAGCAGTTCGGGACAGGCGATCGGTACTGAAGCTTTCTTT. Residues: CASSSGQAIGTEAFF.

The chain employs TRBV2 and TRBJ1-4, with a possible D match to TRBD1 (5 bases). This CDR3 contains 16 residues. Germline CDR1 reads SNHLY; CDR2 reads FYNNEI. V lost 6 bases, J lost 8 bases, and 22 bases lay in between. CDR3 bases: TGTGCCAGCAGCGCTTACAGGCCCGGAGGTGTCGAAAAACTGTTTTTT. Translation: CASSAYRPGGVEKLFF.

The CDR3: CASSTPPGRSGANVLTF. The DNA of the CDR3 is TGTGCCAGTAGTACCCCCCCGGGGCGCTCTGGGGCCAACGTCCTGACTTTC. The J gene is TRBJ2-6, the V gene TRBV19; either TRBD1 or TRBD2 may fit D (5 bases each). V shed 4 bases and J shed 0 bases, with 13 bases lying between them. The germline gives CDR1 LNHDA, CDR2 SQIVND (reference sequence). The CDR3 length is 17 residues.

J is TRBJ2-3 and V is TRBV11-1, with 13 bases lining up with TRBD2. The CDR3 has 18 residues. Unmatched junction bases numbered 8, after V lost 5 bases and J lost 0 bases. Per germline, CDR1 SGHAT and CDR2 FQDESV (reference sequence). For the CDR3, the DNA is TGTGCCAGCAGCCCGGATGGACTAGCGGGGGTCAGCACAGATACGCAGTATTTT. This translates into CASSPDGLAGVSTDTQYF.

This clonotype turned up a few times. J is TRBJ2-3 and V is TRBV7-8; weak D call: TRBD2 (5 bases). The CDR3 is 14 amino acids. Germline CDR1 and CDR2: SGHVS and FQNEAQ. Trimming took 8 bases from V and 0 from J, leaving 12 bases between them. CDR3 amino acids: CASVRGYSTDTQYF. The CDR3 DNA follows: TGTGCCAGCGTCCGGGGATATAGCACAGATACGCAGTATTTT. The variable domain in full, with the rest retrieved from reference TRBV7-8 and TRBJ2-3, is GAGVSQSPRYKVAKRGQDVALRCDPISGHVSLFWYQQALGQGPEFLTYFQNEAQLDKSGLPSDRFFAERPEGSVSTLKIQRTQQEDSAVYLCASVRGYSTDTQYFGPGTRLTVL.

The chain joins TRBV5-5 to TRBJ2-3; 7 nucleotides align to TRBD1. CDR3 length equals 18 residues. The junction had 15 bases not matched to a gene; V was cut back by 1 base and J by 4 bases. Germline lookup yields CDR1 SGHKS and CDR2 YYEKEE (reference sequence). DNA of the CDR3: TGTGCCAGCAGCTTGAGGGTTTATTCCGGGACAGCCTCAGATACGCAGTATTTT. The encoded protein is CASSLRVYSGTASDTQYF.